What follows is one T cell receptor beta chain and its context. Its specificity is unknown. This sample stems from a study of blood T cells in healthy people across ages. This CDR3 has 12 amino acids. CDR1 and CDR2 from the germline V gene are SQVTM and ANQGSEA. Trimming stripped 6 bases from V and 4 bases from J, with 12 bases between. Study observations and caveats: Diversity was estimated from one million T cells, and these estimates were considered underestimates.

The authors ran a second PCR of about 7 to 12 cycles using a sample-barcoded 5' primer and a J-beta primer mix. Individual samples furnished no less than 2.5 million CDR3-containing paired-end reads apiece. TCRdb re-derived calls from the 5' RACE reads in MiXCR, one entry per CDR3 protein. This sample has some 1.7 million distinct CDR3 sequences, with about 30% found just once. A minimum of 6 million PBMCs was isolated per sample. The material sequenced was blood. V usage is TRBV29-1 and J usage is TRBJ1-2, with D possibly TRBD1 on 6 matching bases. The receptor was isolated from a woman younger than 45 in good health. The CDR3 sequence is CSVKGQFYGYTF. CDR3 DNA: TGCAGCGTAAAAGGACAGTTCTATGGCTACACCTTC.